Below, 22 T cell receptor beta chains from the same sample are listed, as sequenced in a study of neurological immune-mediated disorders. Time point meaning: longitudinal time-point 2. Each CDR3 protein gets one entry after TCRdb re-called the 5' RACE reads with MiXCR. The sample lists 55,000 to 65,000 distinct CDR3 sequences, around 9.7% occurring once. Input material: PBMCs. All receptors come from a man under 40 in good health.

The table lists this clonotype with many counts. This sequence joins TRBV20-1 and TRBJ2-7; TRBD1 agrees at 8 bases. Losses at the gene ends were 2 bases for V and 4 bases for J; bases not matched to a gene: 7. The CDR3 covers 14 residues. Looked up from germline, CDR1 is DFQATT and CDR2 is SNEGSKA (reference sequence). CDR3 loop: CSARRGQERYEQYF. The CDR3 nucleotides are TGCAGTGCTAGAAGGGGACAGGAGAGATACGAGCAGTACTTC.

This clonotype was recorded at least ten times. The rearrangement joins TRBV5-1 to TRBJ2-2, with a possible D match to TRBD1 (5 bases). In germline, CDR1 is SGHRS, CDR2 YFSETQ. The CDR3 contains 15 residues. The V end lost 0 bases, the J end lost 3 bases, and 9 bases lay between the germline ends. CDR3 DNA sequence: TGCGCCAGCAGCTTGGCCTCCAGGGACACCGGGGAGCTGTTTTTT. This encodes CASSLASRDTGELFF.

This clonotype came up many times. This chain links TRBV12-3 or TRBV12-4 with TRBJ1-2; tentative D call: TRBD1 (5 bases). Trimming removed 5 bases at V and 5 bases at J, with 18 bases between. The CDR3 runs 15 residues. The CDR3 here is CASSPVRSGGYGYTF. CDR3 DNA: TGTGCCAGCAGTCCGGTTCGGTCCGGGGGTTATGGCTACACCTTC.

This clonotype was seen ten or more times. The V call is TRBV2, the J call TRBJ2-5; possible D gene TRBD1, 6 bases. This CDR3 region has 11 residues. Germline assignment: CDR1 SNHLY and CDR2 FYNNEI. The V end was cut by 7 bases, the J end by 4 bases, with 7 bases between. Here the CDR3 reads CASTQGETQYF. As DNA, the CDR3 is TGTGCCAGCACACAGGGAGAGACCCAGTACTTC. Looking up the rest from reference TRBV2 and TRBJ2-5 gives the full variable domain: EPEVTQTPSHQVTQMGQEVILRCVPISNHLYFYWYRQILGQKVEFLVSFYNNEISEKSEIFDDQFSVERPDGSNFTLKIRSTKLEDSAMYFCASTQGETQYFGPGTRLLVL.

This clonotype is medium-sized within its sample. The chain is built from TRBV29-1 and TRBJ2-2; a weak D match, TRBD2 (6 bases). Trimming left V 1 base short and J 1 base short, with 10 bases between. This CDR3 is built from 15 residues. Germline CDR1 is SQVTM and CDR2 is ANQGSEA. The CDR3 nucleotides are TGCAGCGTTGAAGCCGCCGGGAGGAACACCGGGGAGCTGTTTTTT. Protein product: CSVEAAGRNTGELFF.

This clonotype came up many times. The chain links TRBV9 to TRBJ2-1; 7 nucleotides align to TRBD1. V gave up 0 bases and J gave up 2 bases; unmatched junction bases: 2. The CDR3 sequence is 15 residues long. The V gene's germline CDR1 is SGDLS and CDR2 YYNGEE. The chain's CDR3 is CASSVEQGTYNEQFF. The CDR3 DNA reads TGTGCCAGCAGCGTAGAACAGGGGACCTACAATGAGCAGTTCTTC.

This clonotype was observed at least ten times. The chain has TRBV19 and TRBJ2-5; perhaps TRBD1 as D (5 bases). Germline CDR1 is LNHDA and CDR2 is SQIVND (reference sequence). Deletions cut 3 bases from V and 2 bases from J, with 16 bases between. The length of the CDR3 is 16 residues. In DNA form, the CDR3 reads TGTGCCAGTAGTATGGTGGGGCGGCAAATTCAAGAGACCCAGTACTTC. This encodes CASSMVGRQIQETQYF.

This clonotype has at least ten counts. The chain joins TRBV5-1 to TRBJ1-4, with D possibly matching TRBD1 (5 bases). Germline V gene data show CDR1 as SGHRS and CDR2 as YFSETQ. Trimming removed 0 bases from V and 6 bases from J, with 15 bases in between. The CDR3 totals 16 residues. The CDR3 sequence is CASSLAKQDHHEKLFF. The CDR3 nucleotides read TGCGCCAGCAGCTTGGCGAAACAGGATCATCATGAAAAACTGTTTTTT.

In its sample, this clonotype was seen many times. This rearrangement joins TRBV20-1 to TRBJ2-2; perhaps TRBD1 as D (5 bases). Germline loops: CDR1 DFQATT, CDR2 SNEGSKA (reference sequence). V was cut by 2 bases and J by 0 bases, with 10 bases left in between. The CDR3 runs 15 residues. The CDR3 reads CSARWGGSNTGELFF. In DNA form, the CDR3 reads TGCAGTGCTAGATGGGGCGGTTCGAACACCGGGGAGCTGTTTTTT.

This clonotype was found many times. CDR3 sequence: CASSQMYQETQYF. In DNA form, the CDR3 reads TGTGCCAGCAGCCAGATGTACCAAGAGACCCAGTACTTC. The genes are TRBV14 and TRBJ2-5; no reliable D call. Germline V gives CDR1 SGHDN, CDR2 FVKESK. The CDR3 runs 13 residues. Trimming cost V 3 bases and J 0 bases, with 5 bases left between them.

This clonotype has a count of ten or more. This sequence joins TRBV27 and TRBJ2-7; the D gene is possibly TRBD1 (6 bases). The CDR3 is 14 amino acids. Germline CDR1 MNHEY, CDR2 SMNVEV (reference sequence). Trimming left V 5 bases short and J 2 bases short, with 13 bases between. Written as DNA, the CDR3 is TGTGCCAGCAGTGGCCGGGACATCACCTACGAGCAGTACTTC. It encodes CASSGRDITYEQYF.

This clonotype appeared many times. The chain links TRBV5-1 to TRBJ1-1; 7 bases map to TRBD1. The CDR3 is made up of 15 amino acids. Germline V CDR1 and CDR2: SGHRS, YFSETQ. V lost 2 bases, J lost 1 base, and 5 bases stayed unmatched. The CDR3 here is CASSFRTGTNTEAFF. CDR3 coding DNA: TGCGCCAGCAGCTTCAGGACAGGAACGAACACTGAAGCTTTCTTT.

This clonotype appeared many times. The chain is built from TRBV5-1 and TRBJ2-3, with 12 bases identical to TRBD2. CDR1 SGHRS and CDR2 YFSETQ come from the germline V gene. The CDR3 is 17 residues long. With V trimmed by 3 bases and J by 4 bases, 9 bases remained unmatched. The CDR3, as DNA: TGCGCCAGCAGCTCACAACTAGCGGGAGGTCAGTCAGATACGCAGTATTTT. Protein: CASSSQLAGGQSDTQYF.

This clonotype has ten or more counts. The chain is built from TRBV7-2 and TRBJ2-7, with 7 bases aligning to TRBD2. The CDR3 contains 14 residues. J was trimmed by 0 bases and V by 7 bases; bases with no gene match: 6. Germline CDR1 reads SGHTA; CDR2 reads FQGNSA. The CDR3 loop reads CASTLAEGSYEQYF. In DNA form, the CDR3 reads TGTGCCAGCACCCTAGCGGAGGGCTCCTACGAGCAGTACTTC.

This clonotype was seen repeatedly, ten times or more. This chain links TRBV28 with TRBJ2-7; 14 bases agree with TRBD2. Losses at the gene ends were 3 bases for V and 6 bases for J; bases not matched to a gene: 10. Germline V gives CDR1 MDHEN, CDR2 SYDVKM. The CDR3 totals 17 residues. In DNA, the CDR3 is TGTGCCAGCAGTTTTGGGGGACTAGCGGGAGCGGGGGGCGAGCAGTACTTC. It encodes CASSFGGLAGAGGEQYF.

Many counts were recorded for this clonotype. The rearrangement links TRBV7-9 to TRBJ1-1, with D perhaps TRBD1 (5 bases). Trimming removed 5 bases at V and 6 bases at J, with 10 bases between. The CDR3 extends over 12 amino acids. Germline CDR1 SEHNR, CDR2 FQNEAQ (reference sequence). The CDR3 loop reads CASSLRDAEAFF. The CDR3 DNA is TGTGCCAGCAGCCTCAGGGACGCTGAAGCTTTCTTT.

J is TRBJ2-7 and V is TRBV14; D may be TRBD2 (6 bases). This CDR3 has 16 amino acids. Germline CDR1 SGHDN, CDR2 FVKESK. Trimming removed 2 bases from V and 5 bases from J, with 19 bases in between. The CDR3 here is CASSQCSVLASHEQYF. The CDR3 DNA sequence: TGTGCCAGCAGCCAATGCTCTGTACTAGCATCCCACGAGCAGTACTTC.

This clonotype was observed many times. This chain links TRBV6-5 with TRBJ2-1, with 14 bases matching TRBD2. CDR3 length: 18 residues. Per the germline V gene, CDR1 is MNHEY and CDR2 is SVGAGI. J lost 0 bases, V lost 1 base, and 2 bases had no gene match. The CDR3 DNA is TGTGCCAGCAGTTACTGGACTAGCGGGAGGTACTCCTACAATGAGCAGTTCTTC. Amino acids: CASSYWTSGRYSYNEQFF.

The table lists this clonotype with many counts. This chain links TRBV27 with TRBJ1-5, with TRBD1 identical over 7 bases. This CDR3 is built from 15 residues. With 5 bases clipped from V and 7 bases from J, the junction kept 11 bases outside the gene matches. The germline gives CDR1 MNHEY, CDR2 SMNVEV (reference sequence). DNA of the CDR3: TGTGCCAGCAGTCCCCGACAGGGAAGCTGGCAGCCCCAGCATTTT. Amino acids: CASSPRQGSWQPQHF.

Of note for this clonotype: The junction does not match germline at one end; this may be a read error. The V call is TRBV5-1, the J call TRBJ2-3; 8 bases line up with TRBD2. This CDR3 has 15 residues. CDR1 is SGHRS, CDR2 YFSETQ, per germline. CDR3 protein: CASSSELADRDTQYF. DNA for the CDR3: TGCGCCAGCAGCTCAGAACTAGCGGACCGAGATACGCAATATTTT.

Ten or more counts support this clonotype. The genes are TRBV6-5 and TRBJ2-6; perhaps TRBD1 as D (7 bases). CDR3 length: 16 residues. Trimming pared 6 bases from V and 4 bases from J, leaving 16 bases between. Germline V gene lookup returns CDR1 MNHEY and CDR2 SVGAGI. CDR3 in DNA: TGTGCCAGCAGGCGGGACAGCCGAACGGGGGCCAACGTCCTGACTTTC. It translates to CASRRDSRTGANVLTF.

This rearrangement joins TRBV5-1 to TRBJ1-3, with TRBD1 as a possible D gene (6 bases). Trimming stripped 7 bases from V and 0 bases from J, with 17 bases between. CDR3 length: 16 residues. Germline lookup yields CDR1 SGHRS and CDR2 YFSETQ. CDR3 nucleotides: TGCGCCAGCGGAGATCCAGGGGATAACTCTGGAAACACCATATATTTT. Translated, it gives CASGDPGDNSGNTIYF.